The 22 T cell receptor beta chains below all came from one sample that was sequenced in a study of blood T cell repertoires in COVID-19. The method was immunoSEQ multiplex PCR; TCRdb's version includes in-frame clones alone and lacks a portion of them. This repertoire shows about 270,000 clones, 70% to 90% found once; its top ten account for about 8.2%. Sequencing was performed on PBMCs or T cells enriched from blood (not recorded which). The receptor set was obtained from a woman in her forties or fifties with acute COVID-19.

The chain couples TRBV10-3 to TRBJ2-6, with a possible D match to TRBD1 (6 bases). Trimming removed 10 bases at V and 0 bases at J, with 19 bases between. The CDR3 covers 17 residues. Germline CDR1 ENHRY, CDR2 SYGVKD. CDR3 sequence reads: CATANRVGVSGANVLTF. CDR3 nucleotide sequence: TGTGCCACCGCTAACAGGGTCGGAGTCTCTGGGGCCAACGTCCTGACTTTC.

This clone was detected only once. The chain joins TRBV6-2 or TRBV6-3 to TRBJ2-5; TRBD2 might be the D (7 bases). The V and J ends lost 0 bases and 9 bases respectively, with 20 bases between them. Germline-derived CDR1 and CDR2 are MNHEY and SVGEGT. The CDR3 extends over 16 amino acids. The CDR3 region is CASSYSSYPGEGAQYF. CDR3 DNA sequence: TGTGCCAGCAGTTACTCGTCCTACCCCGGGGAGGGGGCCCAGTACTTC.

The chain uses TRBV30 and TRBJ2-6, with D maybe TRBD2 (5 bases). The germline V gene has CDR1 GTSNPN and CDR2 SVGIG (reference sequence). V dropped 0 bases and J dropped 0 bases, with 6 bases sitting between them. The CDR3 consists of 15 residues. CDR3 in amino acids: CAWSVGASGANVLTF. As DNA, the CDR3 is TGTGCCTGGAGTGTGGGAGCCTCTGGGGCCAACGTCCTGACTTTC.

The chain links TRBV5-4 to TRBJ1-1; 8 positions match TRBD1. The CDR3 runs 14 residues. V lost 4 bases to trimming and J lost 5 bases; unmatched junction nucleotides: 7. Germline assignment: CDR1 SGHNT and CDR2 YYREEE (reference sequence). CDR3 DNA sequence: TGTGCCAGCAGCCCCCAGGACAGGGTAACTGAAGCTTTCTTT. It specifies CASSPQDRVTEAFF.

V gene TRBV2 combines with J gene TRBJ1-2; 9 bases match TRBD1. Per the germline V gene, CDR1 is SNHLY and CDR2 is FYNNEI. The junction had 6 bases not matched to a gene; V was cut back by 6 bases and J by 7 bases. This CDR3 has 13 residues. CDR3 DNA sequence: TGTGCCAGCAGGGAACAGGGGGCAGGTGGCTACACCTTC. As protein: CASREQGAGGYTF.

The chain joins TRBV5-4 to TRBJ1-3; no clear D gene. There are 14 residues in the CDR3. CDR1 is SGHNT, CDR2 YYREEE, per germline (reference sequence). Trimming took off 7 bases at V and 0 bases at J, with 11 bases between the two ends. This CDR3 reads CASGDWSSGNTIYF. CDR3 nucleotides: TGTGCCAGCGGAGACTGGAGCTCTGGAAACACCATATATTTT.

The rearrangement links TRBV7-9 to TRBJ1-6; the D gene is possibly TRBD1 (6 bases). V was trimmed by 5 bases and J by 5 bases, leaving 16 bases between them. The CDR3 is made up of 16 amino acids. CDR1 and CDR2 from the germline V gene are SEHNR and FQNEAQ (reference sequence). DNA of the CDR3: TGTGCCAGCAGCAAAATGGGGGCAGTTGATAATTCACCCCTCCACTTT. Translating it yields CASSKMGAVDNSPLHF.

The chain links TRBV30 to TRBJ1-2; TRBD1 agrees at 10 bases. In germline, CDR1 is GTSNPN, CDR2 SVGIG (reference sequence). V was clipped by 0 bases and J by 8 bases; unmatched bases: 3. This CDR3 has 13 amino acids. CDR3: CAWSVLTGGGYTF. In DNA form, the CDR3 reads TGTGCCTGGAGTGTACTGACAGGGGGCGGCTACACCTTC. Full variable domain (outside the CDR3, taken from reference TRBV30 and TRBJ1-2): SQTIHQWPATLVQPVGSPLSLECTVEGTSNPNLYWYRQAAGRGLQLLFYSVGIGQISSEVPQNLSASRPQDRQFILSSKKLLLSDSGFYLCAWSVLTGGGYTFGSGTRLTVV.

The chain joins TRBV5-1 to TRBJ2-2; no definite D call. Between the trimmed V and J ends, which lost 5 bases and 6 bases, there was a span of 11 bases. This CDR3 has 13 amino acids. The germline gives CDR1 SGHRS, CDR2 YFSETQ. This CDR3 is CASSPPSAGELFF. The CDR3 DNA is TGCGCCAGCAGTCCCCCCTCGGCCGGGGAGCTGTTTTTT.

This sequence joins TRBV7-8 and TRBJ1-6; 7 bases agree with TRBD1. V was pared by 2 bases and J by 8 bases, with 6 bases of the junction left unmatched. CDR3 length: 15 residues. CDR1 is SGHVS, CDR2 FQNEAQ, per germline. CDR3 in amino acids: CASSLMGQGDSPLHF. The CDR3 DNA reads as TGTGCCAGCAGCTTAATGGGGCAGGGGGATTCACCCCTCCACTTT.

As DNA, the CDR3 is TGTGCCAGCAGACAGGGATCCTACGAGCAGTACTTC. Translation: CASRQGSYEQYF. V and J are TRBV12-3 or TRBV12-4 and TRBJ2-7; maybe TRBD1 (6 bases). V dropped 6 bases and J dropped 1 base, with 7 bases sitting between them. CDR3 length: 12 amino acids.

J is TRBJ1-2 and V is TRBV10-3; D might be TRBD1 (6 bases). Trimming stripped 0 bases from V and 2 bases from J, with 13 bases between. The germline CDR1 and CDR2 sequences are ENHRY and SYGVKD. This CDR3 comprises 16 residues. Here the CDR3 DNA reads TGTGCCATCAGTGAGTCGGGCCAGGGGAAGAACTATGGCTACACCTTC. Translating gives CAISESGQGKNYGYTF.

The chain couples TRBV18 to TRBJ2-3, with D unclear. The germline V gene encodes CDR1 KGHSH and CDR2 LQKENI. CDR3 length: 15 amino acids. V was cut by 4 bases and J by 4 bases, with 15 bases left in between. Here the CDR3 reads CASSQWALSPDTQYF. CDR3 sequence (DNA): TGTGCCAGCTCACAATGGGCTCTTTCCCCAGATACGCAGTATTTT. The full variable domain, rest sourced from reference TRBV18 and TRBJ2-3, is NAGVMQNPRHLVRRRGQEARLRCSPMKGHSHVYWYRQLPEEGLKFMVYLQKENIIDESGMPKERFSAEFPKEGPSILRIQQVVRGDSAAYFCASSQWALSPDTQYFGPGTRLTVL.

This chain connects TRBV2 to TRBJ1-3, with no clear D. The germline CDR1 and CDR2 sequences are SNHLY and FYNNEI. This CDR3 has 13 amino acids. The ends were cut back, 4 bases at V and 8 bases at J, with 12 bases in the middle. The CDR3 region has the DNA TGTGCCAGCAGTGTTAATCGGGGAGACACCATATATTTT. Translated, it gives CASSVNRGDTIYF.

This chain joins TRBV7-9 and TRBJ2-7; D might be TRBD2 (5 bases). With 5 bases removed from V and 0 bases from J, the gap between germline ends came to 11 bases. Germline V gene data show CDR1 as SEHNR and CDR2 as FQNEAQ (reference sequence). The CDR3 length is 14 residues. The DNA for the CDR3 is TGTGCCAGCAGCCTCCGGGATAGCTCCTACGAGCAGTACTTC. It codes for CASSLRDSSYEQYF.

CDR3 nucleotide sequence: TGTGCCAGCAGTGAAGAAATTCCGGGGGCAGATACGCAGTATTTT. This sequence encodes CASSEEIPGADTQYF. V and J are TRBV6-1 and TRBJ2-3, with a weak D call TRBD2 (6 bases). Germline V gene sequence: CDR1 MNHNS, CDR2 SASEGT. The CDR3 has 15 residues. The V and J ends lost 1 base and 4 bases respectively, with 12 bases between them.

The rearrangement joins TRBV30 to TRBJ1-1, with D unresolved. Germline V lookup: CDR1 GTSNPN, CDR2 SVGIG (reference sequence). This CDR3 spans 15 amino acids. V shed 1 base and J shed 4 bases, with 16 bases lying between them. The CDR3 protein is CAWSEGRGGVTEAFF. The CDR3 bases are TGTGCCTGGAGTGAAGGTAGAGGCGGGGTCACTGAAGCTTTCTTT.

The V and J genes are TRBV19 and TRBJ1-1; possibly TRBD1 for D (5 bases). The V end lost 3 bases, the J end lost 4 bases, and 9 bases lay between the germline ends. Germline CDR1 and CDR2: LNHDA and SQIVND (reference sequence). CDR3 length: 13 amino acids. The CDR3 coding sequence is TGTGCCAGTAGTATCTCAGGGCTCACTGAAGCTTTCTTT. It yields the protein CASSISGLTEAFF.

This clone was recorded once. This rearrangement joins TRBV3-1 (or the pseudogene TRBV3-2) to TRBJ1-4; D unclear. The CDR3 length is 15 residues. V shed 6 bases and J shed 3 bases, with 14 bases lying between them. Germline assignment: CDR1 LGHDT and CDR2 YNNKEL (reference sequence). The CDR3 is CASSRGRQANEKLFF. The CDR3 nucleotides are TGTGCCAGCAGTAGAGGGAGACAAGCTAATGAAAAACTGTTTTTT.

The V gene is TRBV10-2, the J gene TRBJ1-5, with 7 bases matching TRBD1. Germline assignment: CDR1 WSHSY and CDR2 SAAADI. The CDR3 length is 13 residues. V lost 6 bases, J lost 10 bases, and 9 bases stayed unmatched. The CDR3 DNA sequence: TGCGCCAGCAGCTGGACAGGAGAAGATCCCCAGCATTTT. Protein sequence: CASSWTGEDPQHF.

V gene TRBV2 combines with J gene TRBJ2-1; 10 bases align to TRBD2. This CDR3 is built from 16 residues. Germline values: CDR1 SNHLY, CDR2 FYNNEI. The V segment lost 6 bases and the J segment 0 bases; nucleotides outside the gene matches: 5. DNA of the CDR3: TGTGCCAGCAGCCCTAGCGGGGGCGACTCCTACAATGAGCAGTTCTTC. The encoded protein is CASSPSGGDSYNEQFF.

V is TRBV13 and J is TRBJ1-1; the D gene is possibly TRBD1 (5 bases). The germline V gene has CDR1 PRHDT and CDR2 FYEKMQ (reference sequence). The V gene lost 5 bases and the J gene lost 5 bases, with 12 bases spanning the gap. The CDR3 is 13 residues long. The CDR3 DNA reads as TGTGCCAGCAGCGCATTTCGGGGGACTGAAGCTTTCTTT. Amino acids: CASSAFRGTEAFF.